What follows are 26 T cell receptor beta chains derived from one specimen sequenced in a study of post-analysis software for immune sequencing data. Notes on the study in general: Patients showed TRBV5-6, TRBV5-1 and TRBV20-1 among a handful of TRBV segments more frequent than in controls.

No cognate antigen is known for these TCRs. Unique-molecular-identifier-tagged TCR beta cDNA libraries were used. TCRdb independently ran MiXCR on the PCR reads; one entry per CDR3 protein. This sample has about 820,000 distinct CDR3 sequences, with around 50% found just once. The sequenced sample consisted of blood. The receptors shown here come from a girl aged 10 to 17 with multiple sclerosis.

Written as DNA, the CDR3 is TGTGCCAGCAGCTTAACCGGGAGTAAAGATACGCAGTATTTT. It is translated as CASSLTGSKDTQYF. This sequence joins TRBV7-3 and TRBJ2-3, with D perhaps matching TRBD2 (6 bases). Germline CDR1 reads SGHTA; CDR2 reads FQGTGA. The V gene lost 0 bases and the J gene lost 5 bases, with 9 bases spanning the gap. The CDR3 loop spans 14 amino acids.

This clonotype was seen a few times. V and J are TRBV20-1 and TRBJ2-5, with TRBD2 identical over 10 bases. Germline V gives CDR1 DFQATT, CDR2 SNEGSKA (reference sequence). The CDR3 extends over 14 amino acids. V lost 5 bases to trimming and J lost 5 bases; unmatched junction nucleotides: 8. CDR3 nucleotide sequence: TGCAGTGCTCGGACTAGCGGAGTCCTGGAGACCCAGTACTTC. This translates into CSARTSGVLETQYF.

The chain combines TRBV12-3 or TRBV12-4 with TRBJ2-5; D is perhaps TRBD2 (5 bases). The CDR3 totals 15 residues. V gave up 6 bases and J gave up 4 bases, with 18 bases separating them. CDR3 coding DNA: TGTGCCAGCAGCCCCGGGGTTTACGGAGGAGAGACCCAGTACTTC. It yields the protein CASSPGVYGGETQYF.

This clonotype was seen more than once but under ten times. V is TRBV5-1 and J is TRBJ2-7, with 9 bases identical to TRBD2. The length of the CDR3 is 15 residues. J was trimmed by 6 bases and V by 2 bases; bases with no gene match: 9. Germline CDR1 SGHRS, CDR2 YFSETQ. The CDR3 nucleotides are TGCGCCAGCAGCTTCCTTAGCGGGAGTGGGACCGAGCAGTACTTC. This sequence encodes CASSFLSGSGTEQYF.

As DNA, the CDR3 is TGTGCCAGCAGCCCCAGGGACAGGGGCCCCTACGAGCAGTACTTC. Residues: CASSPRDRGPYEQYF. The rearrangement uses TRBV7-9 and TRBJ2-7; 10 positions match TRBD1. This CDR3 contains 15 residues. Losses at the gene ends were 5 bases for V and 2 bases for J; bases not matched to a gene: 6. Germline lookup yields CDR1 SEHNR and CDR2 FQNEAQ (reference sequence).

This clonotype is a singleton in its sample. The chain employs TRBV7-6 and TRBJ1-5; 9 positions match TRBD1. In germline, CDR1 is SGHVS, CDR2 FNYEAQ. V was pared by 5 bases and J by 6 bases, with 8 bases of the junction left unmatched. This CDR3 is 15 amino acids long. In nucleotides, the CDR3 is TGTGCCAGCAGCCCCGGACAGGGGATAAGTCAGCCCCAGCATTTT. This gives the protein CASSPGQGISQPQHF.

The chain joins TRBV5-1 to TRBJ1-4, with unresolved D. Trimming cost V 0 bases and J 5 bases, with 5 bases left between them. This CDR3 has 13 residues. Germline loops: CDR1 SGHRS, CDR2 YFSETQ. The CDR3 region is CASSLAANEKLFF. The DNA of the CDR3 is TGCGCCAGCAGCTTGGCCGCAAATGAAAAACTGTTTTTT.

The chain recombines TRBV7-3 with TRBJ1-1; D gene ambiguous. This CDR3 is built from 13 residues. Germline CDR1 SGHTA, CDR2 FQGTGA. V was cut by 0 bases and J by 3 bases, with 5 bases left in between. The CDR3 spells CASSLTRDTEAFF. DNA for the CDR3: TGTGCCAGCAGCTTAACGAGGGACACTGAAGCTTTCTTT.

This clonotype was seen a single time. The V and J genes are TRBV7-2 and TRBJ2-5; D not certain. The germline V gene has CDR1 SGHTA and CDR2 FQGNSA. CDR3 length equals 18 residues. V dropped 4 bases and J dropped 0 bases, with 21 bases sitting between them. The CDR3 coding sequence is TGTGCCAGCAGCTCCCAAAAATGGAGAGACTCGCACCAAGAGACCCAGTACTTC. Amino acid sequence: CASSSQKWRDSHQETQYF.

CDR3 in amino acids: CASSIADRGGNQPQHF. The DNA of the CDR3 is TGTGCCAGTAGTATAGCGGACAGGGGCGGCAATCAGCCCCAGCATTTT. The rearrangement joins TRBV19 to TRBJ1-5, with 9 bases matching TRBD1. CDR3 length equals 16 residues. Germline V gene data show CDR1 as LNHDA and CDR2 as SQIVND (reference sequence). Trimming at V came to 1 base and at J to 2 bases, leaving 3 bases not matched to a gene.

This clonotype was observed a few times. The genes are TRBV5-1 and TRBJ1-1, with TRBD1 identical over 10 bases. This CDR3 has 15 residues. Germline loops: CDR1 SGHRS, CDR2 YFSETQ. With V trimmed by 4 bases and J by 3 bases, 6 bases remained unmatched. As DNA, the CDR3 is TGCGCCAGCAGCGAGGACAGGGGGGTACACACTGAAGCTTTCTTT. It yields the protein CASSEDRGVHTEAFF.

This chain uses TRBV6-4 with TRBJ2-1, with 10 bases that match TRBD2. The germline gives CDR1 MRHNA, CDR2 SNTAGT. CDR3 length: 13 residues. With 5 bases clipped from V and 9 bases from J, the junction kept 4 bases outside the gene matches. In nucleotides, the CDR3 is TGTGCCAGCAGTCAGCGGGAGGGTGGTGAGCAGTTCTTC. Its translation: CASSQREGGEQFF.

This chain links TRBV29-1 with TRBJ1-2, with 7 bases fitting TRBD1. With 6 bases clipped from V and 5 bases from J, the junction kept 9 bases outside the gene matches. Germline V lookup: CDR1 SQVTM, CDR2 ANQGSEA. The CDR3 consists of 13 residues. The CDR3 region has the DNA TGCAGCGTGGCTACCGGGACAGCTTATGGCTACACCTTC. The encoded protein is CSVATGTAYGYTF.

The chain is built from TRBV7-9 and TRBJ2-5, with 9 bases matching TRBD2. The germline V gene encodes CDR1 SEHNR and CDR2 FQNEAQ (reference sequence). The CDR3 spans 16 residues. V was clipped by 5 bases and J by 2 bases; unmatched bases: 9. CDR3 sequence reads: CASSPGLATPQETQYF. The DNA of the CDR3 is TGTGCCAGCAGCCCTGGACTAGCGACCCCTCAAGAGACCCAGTACTTC.

There are a few counts of this clonotype. The chain has TRBV5-6 and TRBJ2-7; 8 bases map to TRBD1. V lost 0 bases to trimming and J lost 2 bases; unmatched junction nucleotides: 4. CDR1 is SGHDT, CDR2 YYEEEE, per germline. This CDR3 contains 15 residues. CDR3 amino acids: CASSLDTGGAYEQYF. The CDR3 coding sequence is TGTGCCAGCAGCTTGGATACAGGGGGAGCCTACGAGCAGTACTTC. Together with reference TRBV5-6 and TRBJ2-7, the CDR3 gives the full variable domain: DAGVTQSPTHLIKTRGQQVTLRCSPKSGHDTVSWYQQALGQGPQFIFQYYEEEERQRGNFPDRFSGHQFPNYSSELNVNALLLGDSALYLCASSLDTGGAYEQYFGPGTRLTVT.

The V and J genes are TRBV12-3 or TRBV12-4 and TRBJ1-1; 8 bases are a match to TRBD1. CDR3 length: 17 residues. V dropped 6 bases and J dropped 4; count of bases not matched to a gene: 16. The CDR3 spells CASSLMSQGARSTEAFF. CDR3 nucleotides: TGTGCCAGCAGCCTTATGTCCCAGGGGGCGCGGAGCACTGAAGCTTTCTTT.

The CDR3 DNA is TGCAGCGTTGAACCACAGTCCGATACGCAGTATTTT. It is translated as CSVEPQSDTQYF. The chain is built from TRBV29-1 and TRBJ2-3, with D unresolved. This CDR3 spans 12 amino acids. V was trimmed by 2 bases and J by 6 bases, leaving 9 bases between them. Germline V gene lookup returns CDR1 SQVTM and CDR2 ANQGSEA.

J is TRBJ2-3 and V is TRBV10-3; a possible D gene is TRBD1 (5 bases). Looked up from germline, CDR1 is ENHRY and CDR2 is SYGVKD. The CDR3 sequence is 12 residues long. Trimming cost V 5 bases and J 5 bases, with 8 bases left between them. This CDR3 is CAISWQGDTQYF. The DNA for the CDR3 is TGTGCCATCAGTTGGCAGGGAGATACGCAGTATTTT.

This clonotype was seen a few times. This chain links TRBV4-1 with TRBJ2-5; TRBD2 is a possible D gene (5 bases). The CDR3 extends over 14 amino acids. The V gene lost 6 bases and the J gene lost 3 bases, with 14 bases spanning the gap. The germline gives CDR1 MGHRA, CDR2 YSYEKL. Written as DNA, the CDR3 is TGCGCCAGCAGTCGCGGGCCCCGGGAAGAGACCCAGTACTTC. Translated: CASSRGPREETQYF.

This chain links TRBV5-1 with TRBJ2-6; TRBD1 matches 7 bases. J lost 0 bases, V lost 0 bases, and 6 bases had no gene match. CDR1 and CDR2 (germline): SGHRS, YFSETQ. The CDR3 consists of 18 residues. The CDR3 spells CASSLGDSVHSGANVLTF. The CDR3 coding sequence is TGCGCCAGCAGCTTGGGGGACAGCGTACACTCTGGGGCCAACGTCCTGACTTTC. Full variable domain (missing parts from reference TRBV5-1 and TRBJ2-6): KAGVTQTPRYLIKTRGQQVTLSCSPISGHRSVSWYQQTPGQGLQFLFEYFSETQRNKGNFPGRFSGRQFSNSRSEMNVSTLELGDSALYLCASSLGDSVHSGANVLTFGAGSRLTVL.

This chain connects TRBV20-1 to TRBJ2-7; a weak D match, TRBD2 (6 bases). Looked up from germline, CDR1 is DFQATT and CDR2 is SNEGSKA (reference sequence). V was pared by 1 base and J by 2 bases, with 6 bases between. CDR3 size: 12 residues. The CDR3 region has the DNA TGCAGTGCTAGAGCGGGAGCCTACGAGCAGTACTTC. As protein: CSARAGAYEQYF.

The V gene is TRBV12-3 or TRBV12-4, the J gene TRBJ2-1; D not certain. The CDR3 length is 14 residues. The V end was cut by 3 bases, the J end by 2 bases, with 8 bases between. CDR3 in DNA: TGTGCCAGCAGTTTTGGGCTGGCCTACAATGAGCAGTTCTTC. Translation: CASSFGLAYNEQFF.

This clonotype was observed at least ten times. This rearrangement joins TRBV20-1 to TRBJ2-5; TRBD2 might be the D (6 bases). Trimming shortened V by 5 bases and J by 1 base, and 11 bases separated the two germline ends. The germline CDR1 and CDR2 sequences are DFQATT and SNEGSKA (reference sequence). The CDR3 extends over 13 amino acids. Here the CDR3 DNA reads TGCAGTGCTCCTGGGACTTTCCAAGAGACCCAGTACTTC. It encodes CSAPGTFQETQYF.

The chain combines TRBV29-1 with TRBJ2-4; 8 nucleotides line up with TRBD1. The better agreement between TRBJ2-5 and the DNA end casts doubt on the J call. The germline V gene encodes CDR1 SQVTM and CDR2 ANQGSEA. This CDR3 comprises 14 residues. In DNA form, the CDR3 reads TGCAGCGTAACTCCAGGACAGGGAAAAGAGACCCAGTACTTC. Translation gives CSVTPGQGKETQYF.

The V gene is TRBV7-3, the J gene TRBJ1-6; no definite D call. V was clipped by 5 bases and J by 6 bases, with 11 bases between them. CDR3 size: 14 residues. Germline V gene sequence: CDR1 SGHTA, CDR2 FQGTGA. The CDR3 spells CASSIGSANSPLHF. DNA for the CDR3: TGTGCCAGCAGCATCGGCAGCGCTAATTCACCCCTCCACTTT.

This chain uses TRBV27 with TRBJ2-3; 8 nucleotides match TRBD1. Germline trimming cut 7 bases from V and 3 bases from J; bases unmatched to any gene: 12. The germline V gene encodes CDR1 MNHEY and CDR2 SMNVEV (reference sequence). There are 16 residues in the CDR3. The CDR3 bases are TGTGCCAGCATGCGGGGAAGACAGGGGTTGACAGATACGCAGTATTTT. Its translation: CASMRGRQGLTDTQYF.